In its sample, the clone carrying this TCR beta chain was seen once. Its antigen is as yet unknown. Generated by immunoSEQ multiplex PCR, the TCRdb table keeps only in-frame clones and is missing some. The table records under 200,000 clones, around nine tenths of them present only once. Per germline, CDR1 LGHDT and CDR2 YNNKEL (reference sequence). The CDR3 loop spans 14 amino acids. The V and J ends lost 2 bases and 5 bases, in that order; junction bases with no gene match: 4. These data are taken from a study of T cell responses to AZD1222 COVID-19 vaccine. Study results and limitations: Among AZD1222 vaccinees, only five to seven were seropositive at baseline. Within unmutated variant regions lay the reported targets of nearly half of spike-specific TCRs. Dominant CD4 TCR responses targeted spike regions 160-218 and 743-854. Repertoire collection took place solely once the T cell response had peaked.

The material sequenced was peripheral blood, taken on day 0 of AZD1222 vaccination. This chain links TRBV3-1 (or the pseudogene TRBV3-2) with TRBJ2-5, with 8 bases that match TRBD2. This TCR derives from an adult in good health. CDR3: CASSQPGGPETQYF. CDR3 nucleotide sequence: TGTGCCAGCAGCCAACCGGGGGGGCCGGAGACCCAGTACTTC.